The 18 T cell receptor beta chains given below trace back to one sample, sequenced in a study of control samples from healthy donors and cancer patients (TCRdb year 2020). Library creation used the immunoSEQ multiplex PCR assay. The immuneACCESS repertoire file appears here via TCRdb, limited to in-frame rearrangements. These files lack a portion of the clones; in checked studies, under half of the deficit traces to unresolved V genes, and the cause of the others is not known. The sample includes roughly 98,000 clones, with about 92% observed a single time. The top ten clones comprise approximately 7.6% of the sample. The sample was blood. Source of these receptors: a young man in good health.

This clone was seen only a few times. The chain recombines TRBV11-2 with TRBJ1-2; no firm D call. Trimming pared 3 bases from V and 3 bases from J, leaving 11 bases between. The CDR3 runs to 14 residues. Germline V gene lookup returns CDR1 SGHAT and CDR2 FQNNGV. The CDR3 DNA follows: TGTGCCAGCAGCTTCAGACGTTTAGACTATGGCTACACCTTC. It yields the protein CASSFRRLDYGYTF.

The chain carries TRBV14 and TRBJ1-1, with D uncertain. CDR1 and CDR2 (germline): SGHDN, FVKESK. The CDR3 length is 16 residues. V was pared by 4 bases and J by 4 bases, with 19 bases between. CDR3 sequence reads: CASSRLVGSASTEAFF. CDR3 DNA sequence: TGTGCCAGCAGCCGATTGGTGGGGTCTGCGAGCACTGAAGCTTTCTTT.

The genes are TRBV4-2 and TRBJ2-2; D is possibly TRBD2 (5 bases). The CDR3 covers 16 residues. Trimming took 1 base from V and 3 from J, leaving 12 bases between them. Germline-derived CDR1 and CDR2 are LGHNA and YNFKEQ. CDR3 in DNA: TGTGCCAGCAGCCAAGTCGTGGGGAGCTACACCGGGGAGCTGTTTTTT. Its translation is CASSQVVGSYTGELFF.

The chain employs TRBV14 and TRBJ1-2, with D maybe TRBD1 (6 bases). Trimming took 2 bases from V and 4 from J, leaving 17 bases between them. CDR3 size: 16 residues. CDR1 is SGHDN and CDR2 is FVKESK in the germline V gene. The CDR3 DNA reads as TGTGCCAGCAGCCAATCGGGACATAGCTCGTTCTATGGCTACACCTTC. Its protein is CASSQSGHSSFYGYTF.

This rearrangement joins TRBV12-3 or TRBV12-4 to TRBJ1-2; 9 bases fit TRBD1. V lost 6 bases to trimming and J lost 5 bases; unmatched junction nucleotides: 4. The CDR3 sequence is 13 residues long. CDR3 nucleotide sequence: TGTGCCAGCAGATGGACAGGGGAGTATGGCTACACCTTC. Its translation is CASRWTGEYGYTF.

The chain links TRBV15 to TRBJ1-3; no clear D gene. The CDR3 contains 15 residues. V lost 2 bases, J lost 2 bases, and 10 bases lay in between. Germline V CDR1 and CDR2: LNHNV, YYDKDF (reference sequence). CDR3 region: CATSRTPGAGNTIYF. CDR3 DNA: TGTGCCACCAGCAGAACGCCCGGGGCTGGAAACACCATATATTTT.

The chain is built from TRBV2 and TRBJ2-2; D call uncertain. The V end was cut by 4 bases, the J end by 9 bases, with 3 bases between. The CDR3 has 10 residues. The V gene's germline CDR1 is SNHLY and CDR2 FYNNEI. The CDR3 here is CASSARELFF. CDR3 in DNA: TGTGCCAGCAGTGCCCGGGAGCTGTTTTTT. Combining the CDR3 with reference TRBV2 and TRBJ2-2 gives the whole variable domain EPEVTQTPSHQVTQMGQEVILRCVPISNHLYFYWYRQILGQKVEFLVSFYNNEISEKSEIFDDQFSVERPDGSNFTLKIRSTKLEDSAMYFCASSARELFFGEGSRLTVL.

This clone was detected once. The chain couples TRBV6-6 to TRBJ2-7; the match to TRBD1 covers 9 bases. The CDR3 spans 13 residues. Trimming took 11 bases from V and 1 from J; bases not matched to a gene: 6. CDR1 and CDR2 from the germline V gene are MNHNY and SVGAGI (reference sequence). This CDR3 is CACTGTGSYEQYF. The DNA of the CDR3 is TGTGCCTGTACCGGGACAGGGTCCTACGAGCAGTACTTC.

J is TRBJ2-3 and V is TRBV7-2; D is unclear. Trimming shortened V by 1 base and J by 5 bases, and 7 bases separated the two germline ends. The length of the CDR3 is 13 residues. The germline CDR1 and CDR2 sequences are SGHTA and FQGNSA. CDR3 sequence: CASSLGSRDTQYF. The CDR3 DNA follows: TGTGCCAGCAGCTTAGGCAGCCGAGATACGCAGTATTTT.

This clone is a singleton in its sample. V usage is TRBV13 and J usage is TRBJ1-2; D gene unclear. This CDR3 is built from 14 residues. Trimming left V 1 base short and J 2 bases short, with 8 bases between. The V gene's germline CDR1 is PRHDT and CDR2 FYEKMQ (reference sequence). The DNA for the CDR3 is TGTGCCAGCAGCTTAGAAGAGGAGAACTATGGCTACACCTTC. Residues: CASSLEEENYGYTF. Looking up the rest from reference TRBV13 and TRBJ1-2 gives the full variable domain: AAGVIQSPRHLIKEKRETATLKCYPIPRHDTVYWYQQGPGQDPQFLISFYEKMQSDKGSIPDRFSAQQFSDYHSELNMSSLELGDSALYFCASSLEEENYGYTFGSGTRLTVV.

CDR3 in amino acids: CASSLGPTGVGAEAFF. As DNA, the CDR3 is TGCGCCAGCAGCTTGGGGCCGACAGGGGTCGGGGCTGAAGCTTTCTTT. The chain joins TRBV5-1 to TRBJ1-1; 8 bases are a match to TRBD1. Germline V gene sequence: CDR1 SGHRS, CDR2 YFSETQ. V was pared by 0 bases and J by 6 bases, with 10 bases of the junction left unmatched. The CDR3 has 16 residues.

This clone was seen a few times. The CDR3 sequence is CASSFLRQGNSPLHF. Written as DNA, the CDR3 is TGTGCCAGCAGCTTTCTTCGACAGGGGAATTCACCCCTCCACTTT. The rearrangement uses TRBV7-2 and TRBJ1-6, with 8 nucleotides matching TRBD1. CDR3 length equals 15 residues. The germline V gene has CDR1 SGHTA and CDR2 FQGNSA. V was pared by 3 bases and J by 7 bases, with 5 bases of the junction left unmatched.

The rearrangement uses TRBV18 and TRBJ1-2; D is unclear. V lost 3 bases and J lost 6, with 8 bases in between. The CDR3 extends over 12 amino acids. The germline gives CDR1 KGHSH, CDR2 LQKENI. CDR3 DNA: TGTGCCAGCTCACCCACTGGGGATGGCTACACCTTC. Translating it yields CASSPTGDGYTF.

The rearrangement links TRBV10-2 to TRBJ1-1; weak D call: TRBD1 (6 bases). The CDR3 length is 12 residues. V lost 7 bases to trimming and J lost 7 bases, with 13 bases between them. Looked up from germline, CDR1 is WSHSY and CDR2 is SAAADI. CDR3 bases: TGCGCCAGCAAGGGCAGGGGTATTGAAGCTTTCTTT. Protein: CASKGRGIEAFF.

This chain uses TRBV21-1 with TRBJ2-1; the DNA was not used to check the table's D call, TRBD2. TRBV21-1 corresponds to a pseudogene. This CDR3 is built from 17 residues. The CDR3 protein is CASTSHSSGSVRDEQFF. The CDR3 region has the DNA TGTGCCAGCACCAGCCATTCGAGCGGGAGTGTTCGAGATGAGCAGTTCTTC.

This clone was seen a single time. The CDR3 loop is CAWSTGTGAQPQHF. The CDR3 bases are TGTGCCTGGAGTACCGGGACAGGGGCCCAGCCCCAGCATTTT. The chain employs TRBV30 and TRBJ1-5; 10 bases are shared with TRBD1. The CDR3 consists of 14 residues. With V trimmed by 2 bases and J by 7 bases, 5 bases remained unmatched. CDR1 GTSNPN and CDR2 SVGIG come from the germline V gene (reference sequence).

Here the CDR3 reads CASSPPTAGWTEAFF. The CDR3 DNA sequence: TGTGCCAGCAGCCCCCCGACAGCGGGGTGGACTGAAGCTTTCTTT. This rearrangement joins TRBV11-2 to TRBJ1-1, with D perhaps TRBD1 (5 bases). V dropped 5 bases and J dropped 5 bases, with 18 bases sitting between them. This CDR3 comprises 15 residues. CDR1 is SGHAT and CDR2 is FQNNGV in the germline V gene.

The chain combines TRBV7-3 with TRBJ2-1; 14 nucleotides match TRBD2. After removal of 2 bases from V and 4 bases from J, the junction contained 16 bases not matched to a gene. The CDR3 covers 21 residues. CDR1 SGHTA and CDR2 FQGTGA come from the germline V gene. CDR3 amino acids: CASSLSLGPGTSGSGYNEQFF. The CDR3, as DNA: TGTGCCAGCAGCTTATCGTTGGGTCCCGGGACTAGCGGGAGTGGGTACAATGAGCAGTTCTTC.